This T cell receptor (beta chain) was observed in a study of identical twins. Template switching added a universal primer site, and cDNA bore unique molecular identifiers. TCRdb re-derived calls from the 5' RACE reads in MiXCR, one entry per CDR3 protein. The sample contains a few hundred thousand distinct CDR3 sequences, over 9.5% of which appear only once. Whole-study results and caveats: These conclusions were based on statistical analysis (cross-sectional, not following the same donors). Excess sharing between twins was weaker in beta out-of-frame sequences.

The CDR3 consists of 12 residues. The germline V and J ends were trimmed by 2 bases and 0 bases, with 5 bases remaining between them. Germline loops: CDR1 DFQATT, CDR2 SNEGSKA (reference sequence). Concerning this clonotype: Its antigen is currently unknown.

These data were also filed under a second study, of yellow fever vaccine responses in identical twins.

The chain recombines TRBV20-1 with TRBJ2-7; D is uncertain. The clonotype originates from a woman aged 18-30 years in good health. The specimen was memory (CD45RO+) T cells sorted from blood. DNA of the CDR3: TGCAGTGCTAGACGGTACTCCTACGAGCAGTACTTC. Its protein is CSARRYSYEQYF.